This T cell receptor (beta chain) is drawn from a study of T-cell memory formation after mild COVID-19. Overall study results and limits: Pre-infection memory contained some responding clones, which suggested that cross-reactive memory had joined. Among CD4+ contracting clones, most were CM and EM, and CD8+ ones EMRA.

About this clonotype itself: As yet, its antigen is unknown.

Constant-segment primers and 5'RACE yielded cDNA libraries for TCR alpha and TCR beta, each carrying sample barcodes and UMIs. TCRdb re-analysed the 5' RACE reads in MiXCR, keeping a single row per CDR3 protein. The repertoire consists of about 250,000 distinct CDR3 sequences, with approximately 15% occurring once and the leading ten covering around 2.2%. The TCR comes from an adult woman who had mild COVID-19 (a few samples of this study predate the infection). Cell type and time point are not known. Material: PBMCs or a T cell subset sorted from them (not recorded which).

This CDR3 is CASSLTSGTSSYEQYF. Here the CDR3 DNA reads TGTGCCAGCAGCTTAACTAGCGGGACCAGCTCCTACGAGCAGTACTTC. The rearrangement joins TRBV11-1 to TRBJ2-7; 10 nucleotides match TRBD2. V gave up 2 bases and J gave up 0 bases; unmatched junction bases: 4. Germline CDR1 reads SGHAT; CDR2 reads FQDESV (reference sequence). This CDR3 spans 16 amino acids.